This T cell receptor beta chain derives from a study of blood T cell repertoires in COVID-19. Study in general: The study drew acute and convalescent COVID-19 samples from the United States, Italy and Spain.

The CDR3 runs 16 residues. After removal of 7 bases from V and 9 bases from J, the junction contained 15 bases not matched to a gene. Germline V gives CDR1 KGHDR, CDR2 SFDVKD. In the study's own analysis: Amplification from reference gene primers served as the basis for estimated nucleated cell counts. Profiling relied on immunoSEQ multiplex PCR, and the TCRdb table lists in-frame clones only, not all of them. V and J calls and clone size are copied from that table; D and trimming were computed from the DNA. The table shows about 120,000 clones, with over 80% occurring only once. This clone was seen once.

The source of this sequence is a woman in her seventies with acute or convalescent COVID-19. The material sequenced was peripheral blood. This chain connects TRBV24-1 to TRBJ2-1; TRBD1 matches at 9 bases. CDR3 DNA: TGTGCCACCAGCTCGACACAGGGGGCACGGTTCGGTGAGCAGTTCTTC. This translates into CATSSTQGARFGEQFF.